This TCR beta chain was observed in a study of T cell repertoires in cytomegalovirus infection. Overall study context: It was recently identified HLA-C-restricted and well-studied HLA-B-restricted CMV epitopes that the study used. Evidence of both CMV infection and a matching HLA type came from public TCR beta signatures. Overall study results and limits: Dominating the ex vivo response were HLA-C-restricted CMV-specific TCR beta clonotypes.

The CDR3 totals 15 residues. V lost 3 bases to trimming and J lost 2 bases; unmatched junction nucleotides: 5. Germline assignment: CDR1 SGHRS and CDR2 YFSETQ. Each CDR3 protein is one row after TCRdb ran MiXCR on the reads. The sample lists approximately 590,000 distinct CDR3 sequences; 40% were seen once. A word on this clonotype: Its antigen is still unknown.

This TCR derives from a human donor in good health (CMV status not recorded). Some clones in this sample may be carry-over from other donors' samples. The sample in question was cultured PBMCs, obtained from culture after CMV antigen stimulation. J is TRBJ1-2 and V is TRBV5-1, with TRBD1 matching over 9 bases. As DNA, the CDR3 is TGCGCCAGCAGCTCCGACAGGGGGGAAAACTATGGCTACACCTTC. This gives the protein CASSSDRGENYGYTF.